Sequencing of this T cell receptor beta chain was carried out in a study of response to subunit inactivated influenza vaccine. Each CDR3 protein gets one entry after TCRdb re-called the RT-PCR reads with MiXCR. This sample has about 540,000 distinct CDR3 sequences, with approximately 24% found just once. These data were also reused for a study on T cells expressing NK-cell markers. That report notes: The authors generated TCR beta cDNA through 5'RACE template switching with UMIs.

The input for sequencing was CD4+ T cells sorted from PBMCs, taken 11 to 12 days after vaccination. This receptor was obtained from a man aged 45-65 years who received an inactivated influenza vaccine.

CDR3 residues: CATSDTGQGPALQYF. The CDR3, as DNA: TGTGCCACCAGTGACACGGGACAGGGGCCGGCGTTGCAGTACTTC. The J gene is TRBJ2-7, the V gene TRBV24-1, with 10 bases lining up with TRBD1. V was pared by 4 bases and J by 9 bases, with 11 bases of the junction left unmatched. Looked up from germline, CDR1 is KGHDR and CDR2 is SFDVKD. This CDR3 has 15 residues.